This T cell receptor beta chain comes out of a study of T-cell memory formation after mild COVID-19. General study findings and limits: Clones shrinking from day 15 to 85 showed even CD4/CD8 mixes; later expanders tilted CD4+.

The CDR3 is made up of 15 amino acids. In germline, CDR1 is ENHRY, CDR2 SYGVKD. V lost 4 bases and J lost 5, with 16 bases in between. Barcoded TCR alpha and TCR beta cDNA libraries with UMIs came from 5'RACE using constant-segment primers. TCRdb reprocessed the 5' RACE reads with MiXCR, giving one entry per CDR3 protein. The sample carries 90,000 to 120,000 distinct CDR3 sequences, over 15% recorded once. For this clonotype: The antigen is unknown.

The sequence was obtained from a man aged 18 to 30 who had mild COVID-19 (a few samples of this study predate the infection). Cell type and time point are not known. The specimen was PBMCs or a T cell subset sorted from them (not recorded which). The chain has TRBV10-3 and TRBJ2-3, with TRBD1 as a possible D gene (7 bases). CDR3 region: CAISAQGGRRDTQYF. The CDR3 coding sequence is TGTGCCATCAGTGCTCAGGGGGGACGCAGAGATACGCAGTATTTT.